These 26 T cell receptor beta chains originate from one sample sequenced in a study of blood T cell repertoires in COVID-19. Here immunoSEQ multiplex PCR was the method, and the copy in TCRdb shows in-frame clones only, minus some. The table records 150,000 to 200,000 clones, 70% to 90% of them present only once. Material: PBMCs or T cells enriched from blood (not recorded which). The receptors originated from a woman aged 45-65 years who had recovered from COVID-19.

Comment on this clone: Within the sample, other DNA sequences also encode this same CDR3. The CDR3: CASSTQVNTEAFF. In DNA, the CDR3 is TGTGCCAGCAGTACACAGGTGAACACTGAAGCTTTCTTT. The rearrangement links TRBV6-5 to TRBJ1-1, with D maybe TRBD1 (5 bases). The CDR3 runs 13 residues. V shed 5 bases and J shed 0 bases, with 7 bases lying between them. The V gene's germline CDR1 is MNHEY and CDR2 SVGAGI.

This chain uses TRBV4-2 with TRBJ2-6; possible D gene TRBD2, 5 bases. The CDR3 spans 15 residues. The germline V and J ends were trimmed by 0 bases and 16 bases, with 19 bases remaining between them. Germline V gene sequence: CDR1 LGHNA, CDR2 YNFKEQ. The CDR3 loop is CASSQDRGQAYELTF. The CDR3 DNA is TGTGCCAGCAGCCAAGATAGAGGGCAGGCTTACGAGCTGACTTTC.

V is TRBV27 and J is TRBJ2-1, with 9 bases lining up with TRBD2. J gave up 6 bases and V 3 bases, and 6 bases lay outside the gene matches. The CDR3 covers 15 residues. Germline V gene data show CDR1 as MNHEY and CDR2 as SMNVEV (reference sequence). The CDR3 region has the DNA TGTGCCAGCAGTTTCAGCGGGGGGCCCACCAATGAGCAGTTCTTC. The encoded protein is CASSFSGGPTNEQFF.

This chain connects TRBV6-5 to TRBJ2-3; D gene unclear. CDR3 length: 11 residues. Trimming took 10 bases from V and 11 from J, leaving 16 bases between them. Looked up from germline, CDR1 is MNHEY and CDR2 is SVGAGI. CDR3 sequence: CATPSRPGQYF. In DNA form, the CDR3 reads TGTGCCACCCCATCCCGTCCGGGGCAGTATTTT.

This chain uses TRBV9 with TRBJ1-2; TRBD1 aligns across 11 bases. V dropped 7 bases and J dropped 3; count of bases not matched to a gene: 2. The CDR3 is 13 residues long. CDR1 is SGDLS, CDR2 YYNGEE, per germline. The CDR3 coding sequence is TGTGCCAGCGGGACAGGGGGAGACTATGGCTACACCTTC. The encoded protein is CASGTGGDYGYTF.

The chain employs TRBV7-7 and TRBJ1-5; possibly TRBD1 for D (6 bases). This CDR3 has 18 amino acids. Germline V gives CDR1 SSHAT, CDR2 FNYEAQ (reference sequence). Trimming removed 5 bases at V and 0 bases at J, with 20 bases between. The CDR3 nucleotides are TGTGCCAGCAGCCTAAGGGGCCGGACAGACAATAGCAATCAGCCCCAGCATTTT. As protein: CASSLRGRTDNSNQPQHF.

The gene calls are TRBV6-2 or TRBV6-3 and TRBJ1-4; D not certain. Germline values: CDR1 MNHEY, CDR2 SVGEGT. The V end was cut by 0 bases, the J end by 4 bases, with 9 bases between. CDR3 length: 15 residues. CDR3 sequence (DNA): TGTGCCAGCAGTTACTCCGCGACGGGTAATGAAAAACTGTTTTTT. It specifies CASSYSATGNEKLFF.

The rearrangement joins TRBV2 to TRBJ1-5; 9 nucleotides line up with TRBD1. V gave up 5 bases and J gave up 1 base; unmatched junction bases: 6. The CDR3 covers 16 residues. Germline-derived CDR1 and CDR2 are SNHLY and FYNNEI. CDR3 in amino acids: CASSRIGQGSNQPQHF. CDR3 DNA: TGTGCCAGCAGTAGGATAGGACAGGGGAGCAATCAGCCCCAGCATTTT. The full variable domain, its missing parts supplied by reference TRBV2 and TRBJ1-5, is EPEVTQTPSHQVTQMGQEVILRCVPISNHLYFYWYRQILGQKVEFLVSFYNNEISEKSEIFDDQFSVERPDGSNFTLKIRSTKLEDSAMYFCASSRIGQGSNQPQHFGDGTRLSIL.

V gene TRBV9 combines with J gene TRBJ1-1; tentatively, D is TRBD1 (5 bases). This CDR3 comprises 15 residues. CDR1 and CDR2 (germline): SGDLS, YYNGEE. Trimming took 0 bases from V and 4 from J, leaving 13 bases between them. As DNA, the CDR3 is TGTGCCAGCAGCGTAGAACTTTCCGGGGGCACTGAAGCTTTCTTT. Translated, it gives CASSVELSGGTEAFF.

The V gene is TRBV2, the J gene TRBJ1-5; 9 bases line up with TRBD1. CDR3 length: 16 residues. CDR1 and CDR2 (germline): SNHLY, FYNNEI. V shed 4 bases and J 6 bases; nucleotides not matched to a gene: 10. The CDR3 coding sequence is TGTGCCAGCAGTGGCTCCGGGACAGGGAGGGGTCAGCCCCAGCATTTT. It specifies CASSGSGTGRGQPQHF.

In this sample, this clone turned up many times. The chain couples TRBV7-3 to TRBJ1-2, with D perhaps TRBD1 (5 bases). The CDR3 extends over 13 amino acids. V gave up 2 bases and J gave up 2 bases, with 6 bases separating them. The germline CDR1 and CDR2 sequences are SGHTA and FQGTGA. Here the CDR3 reads CASSLAGNYGYTF. Here the CDR3 DNA reads TGTGCCAGCAGCTTAGCAGGGAACTATGGCTACACCTTC. Drawing the rest from reference TRBV7-3 and TRBJ1-2, the complete variable domain is GAGVSQTPSNKVTEKGKYVELRCDPISGHTALYWYRQSLGQGPEFLIYFQGTGAADDSGLPNDRFFAVRPEGSVSTLKIQRTERGDSAVYLCASSLAGNYGYTFGSGTRLTVV.

The chain joins TRBV6-1 to TRBJ1-3, with D maybe TRBD1 (5 bases). This CDR3 has 14 amino acids. Germline CDR1 is MNHNS and CDR2 is SASEGT. Trimming took 3 bases from V and 4 from J, leaving 10 bases between them. The CDR3 protein is CASSDQGGGNTIYF. CDR3 DNA: TGTGCCAGCAGTGACCAGGGTGGCGGAAACACCATATATTTT.

The rearrangement joins TRBV7-2 to TRBJ2-1; 13 bases line up with TRBD2. Per the germline V gene, CDR1 is SGHTA and CDR2 is FQGNSA. The CDR3 sequence is 16 residues long. V shed 1 base and J 10 bases; nucleotides not matched to a gene: 7. The CDR3, as DNA: TGTGCCAGCAGCTTAGTCGGTACTAGCGGGGGGGCCGAGCAGTTCTTC. Translation gives CASSLVGTSGGAEQFF.

The chain has TRBV5-1 and TRBJ2-2, with 10 nucleotides matching TRBD1. The CDR3 has 19 amino acids. The germline gives CDR1 SGHRS, CDR2 YFSETQ. V was pared by 0 bases and J by 4 bases, with 12 bases of the junction left unmatched. The CDR3: CASSLGIETGGAGTGELFF. The DNA of the CDR3 is TGCGCCAGCAGCTTGGGTATTGAGACAGGGGGCGCGGGCACCGGGGAGCTGTTTTTT.

V gene TRBV9 combines with J gene TRBJ1-6; D gene uncertain. Germline CDR1 and CDR2: SGDLS and YYNGEE. The CDR3 has 16 residues. Trimming removed 0 bases from V and 7 bases from J, with 14 bases in between. The CDR3 protein is CASSVGNVNGNSPLHF. Written as DNA, the CDR3 is TGTGCCAGCAGCGTAGGTAACGTTAACGGGAATTCACCCCTCCACTTT. Based on the CDR3 plus reference TRBV9 and TRBJ1-6, the full variable domain is DSGVTQTPKHLITATGQRVTLRCSPRSGDLSVYWYQQSLDQGLQFLIQYYNGEERAKGNILERFSAQQFPDLHSELNLSSLELGDSALYFCASSVGNVNGNSPLHFGNGTRLTVT.

Here the CDR3 reads CASSDRNSPLHF. The CDR3 coding sequence is TGTGCCAGCAGTGACAGGAATTCACCCCTCCACTTT. The chain couples TRBV2 to TRBJ1-6; D unclear. The V and J ends lost 3 bases and 7 bases respectively, with 4 bases between them. Germline V gene sequence: CDR1 SNHLY, CDR2 FYNNEI. This CDR3 has 12 amino acids. Full variable domain (remainder filled in from reference TRBV2 and TRBJ1-6): EPEVTQTPSHQVTQMGQEVILRCVPISNHLYFYWYRQILGQKVEFLVSFYNNEISEKSEIFDDQFSVERPDGSNFTLKIRSTKLEDSAMYFCASSDRNSPLHFGNGTRLTVT.

The chain carries TRBV13 and TRBJ1-1, with 7 bases matching TRBD1. V was pared by 4 bases and J by 0 bases, with 5 bases of the junction left unmatched. CDR3 length equals 15 residues. The germline V gene has CDR1 PRHDT and CDR2 FYEKMQ (reference sequence). The CDR3 region is CASSSPGQMNTEAFF. Here the CDR3 DNA reads TGTGCCAGCAGCTCTCCGGGACAGATGAACACTGAAGCTTTCTTT. Combining the CDR3 with reference TRBV13 and TRBJ1-1 gives the whole variable domain AAGVIQSPRHLIKEKRETATLKCYPIPRHDTVYWYQQGPGQDPQFLISFYEKMQSDKGSIPDRFSAQQFSDYHSELNMSSLELGDSALYFCASSSPGQMNTEAFFGQGTRLTVV.

This clone was seen more than once but under ten times. The V call is TRBV30, the J call TRBJ1-1, with 8 bases identical to TRBD1. V shed 7 bases and J 0 bases; nucleotides not matched to a gene: 4. The germline V gene has CDR1 GTSNPN and CDR2 SVGIG (reference sequence). The CDR3 runs to 13 residues. CDR3 DNA: TGTGCCTCCACGACAGGGGTGAACACTGAAGCTTTCTTT. Protein sequence: CASTTGVNTEAFF.

The rearrangement joins TRBV2 to TRBJ2-7; possible D gene TRBD2, 5 bases. The V end lost 8 bases, the J end lost 3 bases, and 17 bases lay between the germline ends. The CDR3 is made up of 14 amino acids. CDR1 is SNHLY and CDR2 is FYNNEI in the germline V gene. CDR3 region: CASLSRGTSYEQYF. DNA for the CDR3: TGTGCCAGCCTTTCTCGGGGTACGAGCTACGAGCAGTACTTC. The entire variable domain, with the rest obtained from reference TRBV2 and TRBJ2-7, is as follows: EPEVTQTPSHQVTQMGQEVILRCVPISNHLYFYWYRQILGQKVEFLVSFYNNEISEKSEIFDDQFSVERPDGSNFTLKIRSTKLEDSAMYFCASLSRGTSYEQYFGPGTRLTVT.

The rearrangement links TRBV5-5 to TRBJ2-3; D may be TRBD2 (7 bases). The germline V and J ends were trimmed by 2 bases and 5 bases, with 15 bases remaining between them. The CDR3 is 15 amino acids. Germline CDR1 reads SGHKS; CDR2 reads YYEKEE (reference sequence). The CDR3 loop reads CASSFSGGLVDTQYF. The CDR3 DNA sequence: TGTGCCAGCAGCTTTTCGGGGGGCTTGGTAGATACGCAGTATTTT. Drawing the rest from reference TRBV5-5 and TRBJ2-3, the complete variable domain is DAGVTQSPTHLIKTRGQQVTLRCSPISGHKSVSWYQQVLGQGPQFIFQYYEKEERGRGNFPDRFSARQFPNYSSELNVNALLLGDSALYLCASSFSGGLVDTQYFGPGTRLTVL.

The J gene is TRBJ1-1, the V gene TRBV19, with 10 positions matching TRBD1. J lost 4 bases, V lost 7 bases, and 3 bases had no gene match. The germline V gene encodes CDR1 LNHDA and CDR2 SQIVND (reference sequence). The CDR3 is made up of 13 amino acids. CDR3 nucleotide sequence: TGTGCCAGTACCTGGACAGGGGGCACTGAAGCTTTCTTT. It translates to CASTWTGGTEAFF.

The rearrangement links TRBV5-4 to TRBJ2-5; TRBD2 aligns across 8 bases. CDR3 length equals 13 residues. Germline V gene data show CDR1 as SGHNT and CDR2 as YYREEE (reference sequence). Unmatched junction bases numbered 10, after V lost 10 bases and J lost 5 bases. CDR3 in DNA: TGTGCCGTGGGTAGCGGGGTAGGGGAGACCCAGTACTTC. Amino acid sequence: CAVGSGVGETQYF.

The chain links TRBV4-2 to TRBJ2-7; 11 positions match TRBD1. The V segment lost 3 bases and the J segment 0 bases; nucleotides outside the gene matches: 7. The CDR3 contains 17 residues. Germline CDR1 reads LGHNA; CDR2 reads YNFKEQ. The CDR3, as DNA: TGTGCCAGCAGCCAGCTTGCCGGGACAGGGGGCTCCTACGAGCAGTACTTC. It specifies CASSQLAGTGGSYEQYF.

V gene TRBV5-4 combines with J gene TRBJ1-2; D is uncertain. The germline V gene has CDR1 SGHNT and CDR2 YYREEE (reference sequence). The ends were cut back, 0 bases at V and 2 bases at J, with 5 bases in the middle. This CDR3 is 13 amino acids long. CDR3 sequence reads: CASSLGGNYGYTF. DNA of the CDR3: TGTGCCAGCAGCTTGGGAGGGAACTATGGCTACACCTTC.

The chain employs TRBV18 and TRBJ1-1; TRBD1 matches 8 bases. Trimming took 3 bases from V and 1 from J; bases not matched to a gene: 13. In germline, CDR1 is KGHSH, CDR2 LQKENI. The CDR3 spans 18 residues. In DNA, the CDR3 is TGTGCCAGCTCACCGAGGAGCCCCAGAGACAGGGGGAACACTGAAGCTTTCTTT. It is translated as CASSPRSPRDRGNTEAFF.

The CDR3 loop is CATKQLEGVLNYGYTF. The CDR3 DNA is TGTGCCACCAAACAACTTGAGGGGGTACTTAACTATGGCTACACCTTC. This chain uses TRBV19 with TRBJ1-2, with D perhaps TRBD1 (6 bases). Germline CDR1 and CDR2: LNHDA and SQIVND (reference sequence). The V end was cut by 10 bases, the J end by 1 base, with 22 bases between. The CDR3 sequence is 16 residues long.